A single sample gave rise to the 27 T cell receptor beta chains below, sequenced in a study of cytomegalovirus exposure and HLA in healthy donors (TCRdb year 2017). Library creation used the immunoSEQ multiplex PCR assay. A mixture of 60 forward primers for TCR Vbeta segments and 13 reverse primers for TCR Jbeta segments was used in the multiplex PCR. This is the immuneACCESS table as TCRdb keeps it, with only in-frame sequences that have V and J called. A part of the clones is gone; compared with another copy, unresolved V genes explain less than half, and the rest is unexplained. The sample table shows 110,000 to 150,000 clones, and 70% to 85% are seen once. Jointly, the top ten make up 1.9% of the sample. Sequences were obtained from PBMCs. These receptor sequences come from a woman between 40 and 50 years old in good health and CMV-seronegative.

The rearrangement joins TRBV11-1 to TRBJ2-1; 8 bases agree with TRBD2. This CDR3 is built from 15 residues. The trim removed 6 bases at V and 8 bases at J, leaving 12 bases unmatched. CDR1 SGHAT and CDR2 FQDESV come from the germline V gene (reference sequence). The CDR3 region has the DNA TGTGCCAGCAGGCAGCAGGGGACTAGAGGTCATGAGCAGTTCTTC. Protein product: CASRQQGTRGHEQFF. Combining the CDR3 with reference TRBV11-1 and TRBJ2-1 gives the whole variable domain EAEVAQSPRYKITEKSQAVAFWCDPISGHATLYWYRQILGQGPELLVQFQDESVVDDSQLPKDRFSAERLKGVDSTLKIQPAELGDSAMYLCASRQQGTRGHEQFFGPGTRLTVL.

The chain is built from TRBV11-3 and TRBJ2-1; TRBD1 agrees at 11 bases. Losses at the gene ends were 5 bases for V and 1 base for J; bases not matched to a gene: 4. This CDR3 is built from 16 residues. Looked up from germline, CDR1 is SGHNT and CDR2 is YENEEA. This chain's CDR3 is CASSGGQGESYNEQFF. CDR3 in DNA: TGTGCCAGCAGCGGGGGACAGGGGGAGTCCTACAATGAGCAGTTCTTC.

The chain carries TRBV28 and TRBJ2-4, with D unclear. V lost 8 bases and J lost 0, with 14 bases in between. The CDR3 consists of 15 residues. Germline loops: CDR1 MDHEN, CDR2 SYDVKM. CDR3 bases: TGTGCCAGCTGGGCAGGATCACGAGCCAAAAACATTCAGTACTTC. Its translation is CASWAGSRAKNIQYF.

The rearrangement uses TRBV19 and TRBJ1-4, with D maybe TRBD1 (6 bases). Trimming took off 5 bases at V and 6 bases at J, with 13 bases between the two ends. There are 14 residues in the CDR3. Germline-derived CDR1 and CDR2 are LNHDA and SQIVND (reference sequence). CDR3 nucleotide sequence: TGTGCCAGTAGTGTGCAGGGGCGTTATGAAAAACTGTTTTTT. Residues: CASSVQGRYEKLFF.

The chain employs TRBV6-6 and TRBJ2-7; D is perhaps TRBD2 (6 bases). CDR3 length: 16 amino acids. CDR1 is MNHNY, CDR2 SVGAGI, per germline (reference sequence). Trimming left V 0 bases short and J 3 bases short, with 15 bases between. The CDR3 is CASSYSFAGHHYEQYF. The CDR3 DNA sequence: TGTGCCAGCAGTTACTCTTTTGCGGGGCACCACTACGAGCAGTACTTC.

The chain links TRBV5-6 to TRBJ1-2, with TRBD1 as a possible D gene (5 bases). V was cut by 5 bases and J by 4 bases, with 21 bases left in between. CDR3 length: 16 amino acids. Germline CDR1 and CDR2: SGHDT and YYEEEE. CDR3 protein: CASRQAGYPSIYGYTF. The CDR3 bases are TGTGCCAGCAGACAAGCAGGGTATCCCTCTATCTATGGCTACACCTTC.

The chain recombines TRBV29-1 with TRBJ2-1; D remains ambiguous. CDR3 length: 14 amino acids. The ends were cut back, 4 bases at V and 12 bases at J, with 22 bases in the middle. CDR1 SQVTM and CDR2 ANQGSEA come from the germline V gene. Written as DNA, the CDR3 is TGCAGCGTTGCCCTCCCTCTCTCGTTGATGGCGCAGTTCTTC. It translates to CSVALPLSLMAQFF.

This clone was seen only a few times. V usage is TRBV27 and J usage is TRBJ2-7; 9 bases agree with TRBD1. V was clipped by 4 bases and J by 5 bases; unmatched bases: 9. The CDR3 length is 15 residues. Germline V gives CDR1 MNHEY, CDR2 SMNVEV (reference sequence). The CDR3 spells CASSSGTGRFDEQYF. CDR3 sequence (DNA): TGTGCCAGCAGTTCCGGGACAGGGAGGTTCGACGAGCAGTACTTC.

V and J are TRBV27 and TRBJ2-6; 8 nucleotides align to TRBD1. The CDR3 has 17 amino acids. The germline CDR1 and CDR2 sequences are MNHEY and SMNVEV (reference sequence). V dropped 6 bases and J dropped 1; count of bases not matched to a gene: 8. For the CDR3, the DNA is TGTGCCAGCAGGCGGCAGGGGGCCTATTCTGGGGCCAACGTCCTGACTTTC. As protein: CASRRQGAYSGANVLTF. The full variable domain, its missing parts supplied by reference TRBV27 and TRBJ2-6, is EAQVTQNPRYLITVTGKKLTVTCSQNMNHEYMSWYRQDPGLGLRQIYYSMNVEVTDKGDVPEGYKVSRKEKRNFPLILESPSPNQTSLYFCASRRQGAYSGANVLTFGAGSRLTVL.

The V gene is TRBV4-2, the J gene TRBJ2-1; D uncertain. The CDR3 has 14 residues. With 3 bases removed from V and 7 bases from J, the gap between germline ends came to 13 bases. Germline V gives CDR1 LGHNA, CDR2 YNFKEQ. This chain's CDR3 is CASSQKAPPNEQFF. As DNA, the CDR3 is TGTGCCAGCAGCCAGAAAGCCCCTCCTAATGAGCAGTTCTTC.

The chain has TRBV4-1 and TRBJ2-4; 7 bases agree with TRBD1. The CDR3 sequence is 15 residues long. Unmatched junction bases numbered 5, after V lost 3 bases and J lost 3 bases. CDR1 is MGHRA and CDR2 is YSYEKL in the germline V gene. CDR3: CASSQRQGNKNIQYF. In DNA form, the CDR3 reads TGCGCCAGCAGCCAGAGACAGGGTAACAAAAACATTCAGTACTTC.

This rearrangement joins TRBV11-3 to TRBJ2-1; 11 positions match TRBD2. The V segment lost 1 base and the J segment 5 bases; nucleotides outside the gene matches: 7. Germline CDR1 and CDR2: SGHNT and YENEEA. This CDR3 is 17 amino acids long. The CDR3 DNA reads TGTGCCAGCAGCTTAGGTAGCGGGAGGGGCTCAAACAATGAGCAGTTCTTC. This sequence encodes CASSLGSGRGSNNEQFF.

This chain joins TRBV27 and TRBJ2-5; TRBD1 matches at 8 bases. The germline V gene has CDR1 MNHEY and CDR2 SMNVEV (reference sequence). Trimming cost V 3 bases and J 7 bases; bases outside gene matches: 13. CDR3 length: 16 amino acids. DNA for the CDR3: TGTGCCAGCAGTTTCAGGGGGCCAGACGTTGGAAGGACCCAGTACTTC. Translated, it gives CASSFRGPDVGRTQYF.

The chain couples TRBV7-2 to TRBJ2-7; D is uncertain. The CDR3 length is 13 residues. The V and J ends lost 7 bases and 4 bases respectively, with 14 bases between them. Germline V gene lookup returns CDR1 SGHTA and CDR2 FQGNSA. The CDR3 loop is CASTHTPAYEQYF. The DNA of the CDR3 is TGTGCCAGCACCCATACTCCCGCATACGAGCAGTACTTC.

V is TRBV5-4 and J is TRBJ2-3; 9 nucleotides agree with TRBD1. The germline gives CDR1 SGHNT, CDR2 YYREEE (reference sequence). CDR3 size: 14 residues. V shed 1 base and J 7 bases; nucleotides not matched to a gene: 4. CDR3 bases: TGTGCCAGCAGCTTGAAGAACAGGGGGCATACGCAGTATTTT. Protein sequence: CASSLKNRGHTQYF. Drawing the rest from reference TRBV5-4 and TRBJ2-3, the complete variable domain is ETGVTQSPTHLIKTRGQQVTLRCSSQSGHNTVSWYQQALGQGPQFIFQYYREEENGRGNFPPRFSGLQFPNYSSELNVNALELDDSALYLCASSLKNRGHTQYFGPGTRLTVL.

CDR3 DNA sequence: TGCGCCAGCAGCCAAGGAAGATGGAGTGCAACTAATGAAAAACTGTTTTTT. Translating gives CASSQGRWSATNEKLFF. The J gene is TRBJ1-4, the V gene TRBV4-3; no definite D call. The CDR3 contains 17 residues. Between the trimmed V and J ends, which lost 1 base and 0 bases, there was a span of 12 bases. Germline V gives CDR1 LGHNA, CDR2 YSLEER.

The chain uses TRBV30 and TRBJ2-1; possible D gene TRBD2, 6 bases. Deletions cut 4 bases from V and 8 bases from J, with 12 bases between. The CDR3 has 12 residues. Germline assignment: CDR1 GTSNPN and CDR2 SVGIG (reference sequence). In DNA form, the CDR3 reads TGTGCCTGGACCCTAGGCGGGGATGAGCAGTTCTTC. Its translation is CAWTLGGDEQFF.

The genes are TRBV6-4 and TRBJ1-1; the match to TRBD1 covers 7 bases. In germline, CDR1 is MRHNA, CDR2 SNTAGT. With V trimmed by 3 bases and J by 2 bases, 9 bases remained unmatched. This CDR3 region has 16 residues. CDR3 nucleotide sequence: TGTGCCAGCAGTGATCTCCCCGGACAGGCAAACACTGAAGCTTTCTTT. It is translated as CASSDLPGQANTEAFF.

The genes are TRBV30 and TRBJ2-3; TRBD2 agrees at 8 bases. From germline, CDR1 is GTSNPN and CDR2 SVGIG (reference sequence). J gave up 2 bases and V 2 bases, and 9 bases lay outside the gene matches. This CDR3 comprises 16 residues. The CDR3 sequence is CAWSSRASGYTDTQYF. The CDR3 nucleotides read TGTGCCTGGAGTTCCCGGGCTAGCGGGTACACAGATACGCAGTATTTT.

The chain carries TRBV5-6 and TRBJ2-7, with D maybe TRBD1 (6 bases). The CDR3 covers 14 residues. Germline values: CDR1 SGHDT, CDR2 YYEEEE. Trimming left V 3 bases short and J 7 bases short, with 17 bases between. In DNA, the CDR3 is TGTGCCAGCAGCTGGGGACAAACACCCGGGGAGCAGTACTTC. Translation: CASSWGQTPGEQYF.

This clone is a singleton in its sample. CDR3 sequence reads: CASSYLRTGRGEKLFF. In nucleotides, the CDR3 is TGTGCCAGCAGTTACTTGAGGACAGGGCGGGGGGAAAAACTGTTTTTT. The V and J genes are TRBV6-5 and TRBJ1-4, with 8 positions matching TRBD1. Germline V CDR1 and CDR2: MNHEY, SVGAGI. The V and J ends lost 1 base and 8 bases, in that order; junction bases with no gene match: 9. The CDR3 contains 16 residues.

The gene calls are TRBV27 and TRBJ2-3; perhaps TRBD2 as D (5 bases). The ends were cut back, 6 bases at V and 0 bases at J, with 13 bases in the middle. This CDR3 is built from 15 residues. Germline values: CDR1 MNHEY, CDR2 SMNVEV (reference sequence). The CDR3 sequence: CASSRGGSSTDTQYF. CDR3 DNA: TGTGCCAGCAGCCGGGGTGGTTCTAGCACAGATACGCAGTATTTT.

CDR3 residues: CASSLGRQGSSYEQYF. CDR3 in DNA: TGCGCCAGCAGCTTGGGGAGACAGGGGAGCTCCTACGAGCAGTACTTC. The chain is built from TRBV5-1 and TRBJ2-7, with 8 bases fitting TRBD1. CDR3 length equals 16 residues. Germline assignment: CDR1 SGHRS and CDR2 YFSETQ. V dropped 0 bases and J dropped 0; count of bases not matched to a gene: 5. Full variable domain (outside the CDR3, taken from reference TRBV5-1 and TRBJ2-7): KAGVTQTPRYLIKTRGQQVTLSCSPISGHRSVSWYQQTPGQGLQFLFEYFSETQRNKGNFPGRFSGRQFSNSRSEMNVSTLELGDSALYLCASSLGRQGSSYEQYFGPGTRLTVT.

The V and J genes are TRBV7-2 and TRBJ2-3, with 12 bases aligning to TRBD2. The CDR3 is made up of 17 amino acids. The trim removed 2 bases at V and 1 base at J, leaving 4 bases unmatched. Germline V gives CDR1 SGHTA, CDR2 FQGNSA. DNA for the CDR3: TGTGCCAGCAGCTTATGGACTAGCGGGGTCGGCACAGATACGCAGTATTTT. As protein: CASSLWTSGVGTDTQYF.

This clone was seen a few times. The chain carries TRBV27 and TRBJ1-6; 8 nucleotides align to TRBD1. Germline CDR1 MNHEY, CDR2 SMNVEV (reference sequence). Germline trimming cut 7 bases from V and 7 bases from J; bases unmatched to any gene: 9. This CDR3 spans 15 amino acids. CDR3 protein: CASTMTGVWNSPLHF. CDR3 nucleotides: TGTGCCAGCACCATGACAGGGGTCTGGAATTCACCCCTCCACTTT.

This clone turned up a few times. CDR3 in amino acids: CSVGGINGYTF. As DNA, the CDR3 is TGCAGCGTTGGAGGGATAAATGGCTACACCTTC. The V and J genes are TRBV29-1 and TRBJ1-2, with D unresolved. The V end was cut by 4 bases, the J end by 6 bases, with 9 bases between. CDR3 length equals 11 residues. Germline values: CDR1 SQVTM, CDR2 ANQGSEA.

The chain joins TRBV18 to TRBJ2-3; 7 bases align to TRBD2. CDR3 length: 14 residues. Germline CDR1 reads KGHSH; CDR2 reads LQKENI. V shed 2 bases, J shed 2 bases, and the junction held 1 base outside the gene matches. CDR3 in DNA: TGTGCCAGCTCACCAGGGACTAACACAGATACGCAGTATTTT. Translated, it gives CASSPGTNTDTQYF.